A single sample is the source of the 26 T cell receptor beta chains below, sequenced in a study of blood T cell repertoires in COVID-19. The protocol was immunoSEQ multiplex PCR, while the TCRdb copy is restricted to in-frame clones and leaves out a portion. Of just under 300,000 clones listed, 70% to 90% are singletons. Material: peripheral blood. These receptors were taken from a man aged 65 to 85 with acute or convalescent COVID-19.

CDR3 loop: CASSLLLAGEGEQFF. In DNA, the CDR3 is TGTGCCAGCAGCTTACTCCTAGCGGGAGAAGGTGAGCAGTTCTTC. V and J are TRBV11-2 and TRBJ2-1; the match to TRBD2 covers 10 bases. The germline CDR1 and CDR2 sequences are SGHAT and FQNNGV. V was clipped by 2 bases and J by 9 bases; unmatched bases: 7. The CDR3 contains 15 residues.

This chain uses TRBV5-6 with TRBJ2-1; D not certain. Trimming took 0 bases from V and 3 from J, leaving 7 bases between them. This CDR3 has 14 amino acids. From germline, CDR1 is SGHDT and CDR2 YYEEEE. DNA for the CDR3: TGTGCCAGCAGCTTGGTTTCAGGCTACAATGAGCAGTTCTTC. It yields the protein CASSLVSGYNEQFF.

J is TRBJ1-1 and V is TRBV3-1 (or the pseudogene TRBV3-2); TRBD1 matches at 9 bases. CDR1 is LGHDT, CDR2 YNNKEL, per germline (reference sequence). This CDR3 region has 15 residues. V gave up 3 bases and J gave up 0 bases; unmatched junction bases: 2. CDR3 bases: TGTGCCAGCAGCCAGAGGACAGGGGTGAACACTGAAGCTTTCTTT. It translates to CASSQRTGVNTEAFF.

The CDR3 spells CASSYNYEQYF. CDR3 bases: TGTGCCAGCAGTTACAACTACGAGCAGTACTTC. The chain combines TRBV28 with TRBJ2-7; no clear D. This CDR3 has 11 residues. Trimming shortened V by 4 bases and J by 3 bases, and 4 bases separated the two germline ends. Germline V gives CDR1 MDHEN, CDR2 SYDVKM. The variable domain in full, completed from reference TRBV28 and TRBJ2-7, reads DVKVTQSSRYLVKRTGEKVFLECVQDMDHENMFWYRQDPGLGLRLIYFSYDVKMKEKGDIPEGYSVSREKKERFSLILESASTNQTSMYLCASSYNYEQYFGPGTRLTVT.

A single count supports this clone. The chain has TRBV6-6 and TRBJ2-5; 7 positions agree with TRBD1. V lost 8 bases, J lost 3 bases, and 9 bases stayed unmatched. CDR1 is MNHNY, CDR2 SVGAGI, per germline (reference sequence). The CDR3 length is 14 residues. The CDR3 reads CASLNRGPEETQYF. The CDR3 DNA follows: TGTGCCAGCCTTAACAGGGGCCCTGAAGAGACCCAGTACTTC.

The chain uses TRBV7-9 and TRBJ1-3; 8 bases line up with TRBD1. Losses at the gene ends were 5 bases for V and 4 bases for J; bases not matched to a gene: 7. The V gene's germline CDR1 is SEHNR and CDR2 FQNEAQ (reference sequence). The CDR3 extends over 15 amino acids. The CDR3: CASSPDRARGNTIYF. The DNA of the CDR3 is TGTGCCAGCAGCCCGGACAGGGCGCGCGGAAACACCATATATTTT. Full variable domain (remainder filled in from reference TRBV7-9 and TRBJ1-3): DTGVSQNPRHKITKRGQNVTFRCDPISEHNRLYWYRQTLGQGPEFLTYFQNEAQLEKSRLLSDRFSAERPKGSFSTLEIQRTEQGDSAMYLCASSPDRARGNTIYFGEGSWLTVV.

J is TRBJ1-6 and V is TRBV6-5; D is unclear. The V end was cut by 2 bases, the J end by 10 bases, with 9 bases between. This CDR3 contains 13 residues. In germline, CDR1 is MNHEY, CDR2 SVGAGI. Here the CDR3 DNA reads TGTGCCAGCAGTTACACGGGGAAGTCACCCCTCCACTTT. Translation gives CASSYTGKSPLHF.

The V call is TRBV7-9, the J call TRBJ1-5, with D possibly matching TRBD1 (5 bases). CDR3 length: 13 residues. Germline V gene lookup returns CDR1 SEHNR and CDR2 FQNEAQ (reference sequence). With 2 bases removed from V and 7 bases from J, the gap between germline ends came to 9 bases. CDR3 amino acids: CASSLLQGQPQHF. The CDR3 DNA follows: TGTGCCAGCAGCTTATTGCAGGGCCAGCCCCAGCATTTT.

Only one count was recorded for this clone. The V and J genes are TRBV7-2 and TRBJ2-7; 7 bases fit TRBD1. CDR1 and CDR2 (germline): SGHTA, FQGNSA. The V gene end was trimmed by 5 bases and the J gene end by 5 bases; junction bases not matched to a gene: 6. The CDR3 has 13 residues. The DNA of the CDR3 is TGTGCCAGCAGCATTTACAGGGGAAACGAGCAGTACTTC. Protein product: CASSIYRGNEQYF.

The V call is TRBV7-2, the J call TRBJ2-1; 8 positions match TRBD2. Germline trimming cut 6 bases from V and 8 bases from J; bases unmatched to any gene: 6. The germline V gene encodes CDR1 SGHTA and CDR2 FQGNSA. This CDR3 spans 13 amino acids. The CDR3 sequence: CASRPAGGYEQFF. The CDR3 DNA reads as TGTGCCAGCAGACCGGCGGGGGGCTATGAGCAGTTCTTC.

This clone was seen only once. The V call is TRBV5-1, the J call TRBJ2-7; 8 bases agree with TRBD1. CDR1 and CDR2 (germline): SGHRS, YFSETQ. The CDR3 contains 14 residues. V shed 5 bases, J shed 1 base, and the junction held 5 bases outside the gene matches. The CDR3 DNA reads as TGCGCCAGCAGGGGGCAGGGGGCTTCCTACGAGCAGTACTTC. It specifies CASRGQGASYEQYF.

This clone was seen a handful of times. CDR3 DNA sequence: TGTGCCAGCAGCTTAGGAACCCCCGGGGCTGAAGCTTTCTTT. Its translation is CASSLGTPGAEAFF. The chain is built from TRBV7-9 and TRBJ1-1; D unresolved. CDR3 length equals 14 residues. Trimming shortened V by 1 base and J by 6 bases, and 12 bases separated the two germline ends. Germline CDR1 is SEHNR and CDR2 is FQNEAQ (reference sequence).

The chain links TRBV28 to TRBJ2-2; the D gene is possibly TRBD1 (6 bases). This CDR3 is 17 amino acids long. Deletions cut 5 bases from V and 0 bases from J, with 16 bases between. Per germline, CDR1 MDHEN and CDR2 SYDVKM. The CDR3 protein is CASSPPWGHSNTGELFF. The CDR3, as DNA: TGTGCCAGCAGTCCCCCTTGGGGACATTCGAACACCGGGGAGCTGTTTTTT.

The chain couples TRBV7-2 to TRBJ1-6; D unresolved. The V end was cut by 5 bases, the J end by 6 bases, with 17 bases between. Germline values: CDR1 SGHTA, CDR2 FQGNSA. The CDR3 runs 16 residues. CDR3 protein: CASSRMGGLANSPLHF. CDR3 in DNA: TGTGCCAGCAGCCGGATGGGCGGACTGGCTAATTCACCCCTCCACTTT.

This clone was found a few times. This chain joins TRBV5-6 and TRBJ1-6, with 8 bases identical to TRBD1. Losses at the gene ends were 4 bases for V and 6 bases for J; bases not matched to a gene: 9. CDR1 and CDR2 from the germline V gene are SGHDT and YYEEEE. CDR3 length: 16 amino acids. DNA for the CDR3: TGTGCCAGCAGCGTATACGACAGGGGCACTAATTCACCCCTCCACTTT. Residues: CASSVYDRGTNSPLHF. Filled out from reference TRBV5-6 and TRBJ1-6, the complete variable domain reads DAGVTQSPTHLIKTRGQQVTLRCSPKSGHDTVSWYQQALGQGPQFIFQYYEEEERQRGNFPDRFSGHQFPNYSSELNVNALLLGDSALYLCASSVYDRGTNSPLHFGNGTRLTVT.

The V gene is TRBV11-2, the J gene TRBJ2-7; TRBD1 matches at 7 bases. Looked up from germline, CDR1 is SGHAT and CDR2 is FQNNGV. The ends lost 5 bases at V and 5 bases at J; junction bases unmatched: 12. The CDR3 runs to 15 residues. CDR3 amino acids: CASSRGQTIDHEQYF. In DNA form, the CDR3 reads TGTGCCAGCAGCCGGGGACAGACCATTGACCACGAGCAGTACTTC. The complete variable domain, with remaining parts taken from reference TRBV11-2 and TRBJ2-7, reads EAGVAQSPRYKIIEKRQSVAFWCNPISGHATLYWYQQILGQGPKLLIQFQNNGVVDDSQLPKDRFSAERLKGVDSTLKIQPAKLEDSAVYLCASSRGQTIDHEQYFGPGTRLTVT.

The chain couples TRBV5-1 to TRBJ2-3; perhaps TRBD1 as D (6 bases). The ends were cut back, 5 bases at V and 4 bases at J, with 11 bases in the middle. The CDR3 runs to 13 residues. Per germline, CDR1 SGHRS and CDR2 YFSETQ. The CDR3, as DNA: TGCGCCAGCAGACAGGGAAGCGCAGATACGCAGTATTTT. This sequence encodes CASRQGSADTQYF.

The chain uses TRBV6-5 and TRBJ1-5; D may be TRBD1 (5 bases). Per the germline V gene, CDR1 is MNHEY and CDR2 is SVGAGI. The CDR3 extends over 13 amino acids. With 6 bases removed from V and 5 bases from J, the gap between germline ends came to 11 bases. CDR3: CASSRVPYQPQHF. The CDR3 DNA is TGTGCCAGCAGCAGGGTTCCTTATCAGCCCCAGCATTTT.

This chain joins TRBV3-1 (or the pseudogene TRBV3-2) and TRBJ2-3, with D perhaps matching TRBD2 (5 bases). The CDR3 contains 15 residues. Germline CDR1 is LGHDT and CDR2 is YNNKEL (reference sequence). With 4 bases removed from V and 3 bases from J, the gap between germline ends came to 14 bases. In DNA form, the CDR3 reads TGTGCCAGCAGCCCAGGAGGACGGACGACAGATACGCAGTATTTT. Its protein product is CASSPGGRTTDTQYF.

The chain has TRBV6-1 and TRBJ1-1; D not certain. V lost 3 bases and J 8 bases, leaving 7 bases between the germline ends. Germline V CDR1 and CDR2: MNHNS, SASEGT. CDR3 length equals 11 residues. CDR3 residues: CASSDRLEAFF. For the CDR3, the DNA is TGTGCCAGCAGTGACCGTTTGGAAGCTTTCTTT.

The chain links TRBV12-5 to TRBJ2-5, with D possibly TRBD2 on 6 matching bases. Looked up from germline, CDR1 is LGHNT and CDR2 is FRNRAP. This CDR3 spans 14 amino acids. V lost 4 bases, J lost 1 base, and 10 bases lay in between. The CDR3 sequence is CASGSDYLQETQYF. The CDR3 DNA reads TGTGCTAGTGGTTCGGACTACCTCCAAGAGACCCAGTACTTC.

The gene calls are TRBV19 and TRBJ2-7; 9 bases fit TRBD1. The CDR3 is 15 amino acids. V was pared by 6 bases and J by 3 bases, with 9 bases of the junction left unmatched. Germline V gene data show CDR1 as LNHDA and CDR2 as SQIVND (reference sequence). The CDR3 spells CASSRGQGRFYEQYF. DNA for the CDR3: TGTGCCAGTAGCCGGGGACAGGGACGCTTCTACGAGCAGTACTTC.

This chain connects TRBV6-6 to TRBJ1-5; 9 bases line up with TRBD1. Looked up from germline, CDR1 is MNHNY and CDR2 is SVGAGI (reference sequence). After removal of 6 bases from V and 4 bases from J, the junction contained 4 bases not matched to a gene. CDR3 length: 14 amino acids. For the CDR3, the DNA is TGTGCCAGCAGCCACGGACAGGGGAATCAGCCCCAGCATTTT. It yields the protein CASSHGQGNQPQHF.

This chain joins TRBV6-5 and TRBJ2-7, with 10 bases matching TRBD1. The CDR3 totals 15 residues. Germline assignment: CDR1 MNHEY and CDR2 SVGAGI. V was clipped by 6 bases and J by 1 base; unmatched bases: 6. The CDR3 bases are TGTGCCAGCAGCCGCCGGGACAGGGGTTCCTACGAGCAGTACTTC. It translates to CASSRRDRGSYEQYF.

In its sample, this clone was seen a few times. This chain's CDR3 is CASTEQGMGTDTQYF. The DNA of the CDR3 is TGTGCCAGCACCGAACAGGGAATGGGCACAGATACGCAGTATTTT. The J gene is TRBJ2-3, the V gene TRBV6-5, with D possibly being TRBD1 (6 bases). CDR1 is MNHEY, CDR2 SVGAGI, per germline. The length of the CDR3 is 15 residues. Trimming took 7 bases from V and 1 from J, leaving 15 bases between them.

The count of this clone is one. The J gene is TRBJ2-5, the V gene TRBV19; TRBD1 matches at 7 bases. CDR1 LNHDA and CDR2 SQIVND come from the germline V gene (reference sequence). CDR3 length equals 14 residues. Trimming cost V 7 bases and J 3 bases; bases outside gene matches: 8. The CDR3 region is CASTQTGSEETQYF. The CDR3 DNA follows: TGTGCCAGTACCCAGACAGGGTCGGAAGAGACCCAGTACTTC.